Listed below are T cell receptor beta chains from one sample, sequenced in a study of shared clonotypes between healthy human individuals. The table came from immunoSEQ multiplex PCR; TCRdb's copy has only in-frame clones and leaves some out. The table records roughly 2.2 million clones, under 95% of them present only once. Sequencing was done on a sample of naive CD4+ T cells from PBMCs. The receptor set was obtained from a man aged 18 to 29 in good health. Some clones in this sample may be carry-over from other donors' samples. CDR3s include the opening cysteine and the closing phenylalanine or tryptophan. A D gene is named only where the DNA matches it firmly. For some rows the clone size is stated as once, few or many, or as a class when expanded; others skip it.

d_gene,j_gene,v_gene,abundance,CDR3nt,CDR3aa
NA,TRBJ2-1,TRBV7-3,NA,TGTGCCAGCAGCTTATATGCCAGTGATAACAATGAGCAGTTCTTC,CASSLYASDNNEQFF
NA,TRBJ1-5,TRBV6-1,once,TGTGCCAGCAGTGAACGGGGGCTTAGGGGGCAGCCCCAGCATTTT,CASSERGLRGQPQHF
NA,TRBJ2-3,TRBV29-1,NA,TGCAGCGTAGCTTGGGCAGAAGATACGCAGTATTTT,CSVAWAEDTQYF
NA,TRBJ1-3,TRBV28,NA,TGTGCCAGCGTGGGACACCTTGGAAACACCATATATTTT,CASVGHLGNTIYF
NA,TRBJ2-3,TRBV9,NA,TGTGCCAGCAGCGTAGTTCAGGGAGATCCAAATACGCAGTATTTT,CASSVVQGDPNTQYF
NA,TRBJ1-5,TRBV5-1,once,TGCGCCAGCAGCTTTTCGGGGGATAGCAATCAGCCCCAGCATTTT,CASSFSGDSNQPQHF
TRBD2,TRBJ2-7,TRBV5-6,NA,TGTGCCAGCAGCCCCATGGGGGGAGGGTCCTACGAGCAGTACTTC,CASSPMGGGSYEQYF
TRBD1,TRBJ2-2,TRBV9,NA,TGTGCCAGCAGCGGGACAGGGTTCACCGGGGAGCTGTTTTTT,CASSGTGFTGELFF
TRBD1,TRBJ2-2,TRBV2,NA,TGTGCCAGCAGTGCCGGGACAGGGACCGGGGAGCTGTTTTTT,CASSAGTGTGELFF
TRBD1,TRBJ2-7,TRBV6-5,NA,TGTGCCAGCAGTTACGGGACAGGGGGGTCAAAAGAGCAGTACTTC,CASSYGTGGSKEQYF
NA,TRBJ1-5,TRBV10-3,NA,TGTGCCATCAGTGAATGGCAGGGAGGCAATCAGCCCCAGCATTTT,CAISEWQGGNQPQHF
NA,TRBJ2-2,TRBV7-9,NA,TGTGCCAGCGGGTTTCATTTCGGACGCACCGGGGAGCTGTTTTTT,CASGFHFGRTGELFF
NA,TRBJ2-1,TRBV4-3,NA,TGCGCCAGCAGCCAAGATCTAGGGGGAGTGTCCTACAATGAGCAGTTCTTC,CASSQDLGGVSYNEQFF
NA,TRBJ2-3,TRBV19,once,TGTGCCAGTAGTATCCCACCGTCAGATACGCAGTATTTT,CASSIPPSDTQYF
NA,TRBJ1-2,TRBV19,NA,TGTGCCAGTAGTACGCCAGCCCTTAGGGCGGTGGATGGCTACACCTTC,CASSTPALRAVDGYTF
NA,TRBJ1-1,TRBV7-2,NA,TGTGCCAGCAGCCTAGGTGAAGTAAACCTGGGGGGGGACACTGAAGCTTTCTTT,CASSLGEVNLGGDTEAFF
TRBD1,TRBJ2-3,TRBV7-9,NA,TGTGCCTGGGCCCCGACAGGGCTATTAAAGGCAGATACGCAGTATTTT,CAWAPTGLLKADTQYF
TRBD2,TRBJ2-3,TRBV7-3,NA,TGTGCCAGCAGCTCAACCGGACGGGGGGGTAACACAGATACGCAGTATTTT,CASSSTGRGGNTDTQYF
NA,TRBJ2-2,TRBV5-1,NA,TGCGCCAGCAGCTTGGGTCCCCCGAACACCGGGGAGCTGTTTTTT,CASSLGPPNTGELFF
NA,TRBJ1-2,TRBV28,NA,TGTGCCAGCAGTTTATCTTCAGGGACCTATGGCTACACCTTC,CASSLSSGTYGYTF
NA,TRBJ1-1,TRBV9,NA,TGTGCCAGCAGCGTAGCTACGAGAGAAACTGAAGCTTTCTTT,CASSVATRETEAFF
NA,TRBJ2-3,TRBV7-9,NA,TGTGCCAGCAGCCCAGACACCCCCAGGACAGATACGCAGTATTTT,CASSPDTPRTDTQYF
NA,TRBJ1-5,TRBV6-4,NA,TGTGCCAGCAGTGACCGACAGGTTTCGCGATTTCAGCCCCAGCATTTT,CASSDRQVSRFQPQHF
NA,TRBJ2-6,TRBV7-3,NA,TGTGCCAGCAGCTTGGGGGCGTCTGGGGCCAACGTCCTGACTTTC,CASSLGASGANVLTF
TRBD1,TRBJ1-5,TRBV28,NA,TGTGCCAGCAGTTTCGACAGGGGGATGTATCAGCCCCAGCATTTT,CASSFDRGMYQPQHF
NA,TRBJ2-5,TRBV7-2,NA,TGTGCCAGCAGCTCGGTAACAGGGCCGGAGACCCAGTACTTC,CASSSVTGPETQYF
TRBD1,TRBJ2-2,TRBV11-3,NA,TGTGCCAGCAGCCGACAGGGGGCGTCGGGCACCGGGGAGCTGTTTTTT,CASSRQGASGTGELFF
NA,TRBJ2-1,TRBV5-1,NA,TGCGCCAGCAGCTTGGGTGACAATGAGCAGTTCTTC,CASSLGDNEQFF
TRBD2,TRBJ2-7,TRBV5-6,NA,TGTGCCAGCAGCTTGACCGGGACTAGAATCGCCGAGCAGTACTTC,CASSLTGTRIAEQYF
TRBD1,TRBJ2-7,TRBV4-1,NA,TGCGCCAGCAGCCTGGGACAGGGGTCCTCCTACGAGCAGTACTTC,CASSLGQGSSYEQYF
NA,TRBJ2-7,TRBV7-8,once,TGTGCCAGCAGCTTAGCGAGTACAGAGCAGTACTTC,CASSLASTEQYF
NA,TRBJ2-2,TRBV5-1,NA,TGCGCCAGCAGCGGACAAGCGTGGGCAGGGAGGAACACCGGGGAGCTGTTTTTT,CASSGQAWAGRNTGELFF
NA,TRBJ1-1,TRBV11-2,few,TGTGCCAGCAGTTACCAGACTTCCACTGAAGCTTTCTTT,CASSYQTSTEAFF
NA,TRBJ2-1,TRBV7-2,NA,TGTGCCAGCAGCTTAGTAACTGAGCAGTTCTTC,CASSLVTEQFF
NA,TRBJ2-7,TRBV11-1,NA,TGTGCCAGCAGCTTAGCAAGCAGCCTATACTACGAGCAGTACTTC,CASSLASSLYYEQYF
NA,TRBJ2-5,TRBV6-4,NA,TGTGCCAGCAGCGCGGGACCCCCGGGGACCCAGTACTTC,CASSAGPPGTQYF
NA,TRBJ2-5,TRBV6-1,once,TGTGCCAGCAGTGGTGGGTCGCGCCGGGAGACCCAGTACTTC,CASSGGSRRETQYF
NA,TRBJ2-7,TRBV28,NA,TGTGCCAGCAGTACCCCCGGGGGACCTTACGAGCAGTACTTC,CASSTPGGPYEQYF
NA,TRBJ1-5,TRBV29-1,NA,TGCAGCGTGGACGAGGGGGTGGGTCAGCCCCAGCATTTT,CSVDEGVGQPQHF
NA,TRBJ1-5,TRBV27,NA,TGTGCCAGCAGTTTCAGTTGGGGTCAGCCCCAGCATTTT,CASSFSWGQPQHF
TRBD2,TRBJ2-7,TRBV7-2,NA,TGTGCCAGCAGCTTAGCTAGCGGGATTGTGCAGTACTTC,CASSLASGIVQYF
NA,TRBJ1-5,TRBV30,NA,TGTGCCTGGGGACAGCACAATCAGCCCCAGCATTTT,CAWGQHNQPQHF
TRBD2,TRBJ2-3,TRBV7-9,NA,TGTGCCGGGGGGCTAGCGGGAGTCGCAGATACGCAGTATTTT,CAGGLAGVADTQYF
TRBD2,TRBJ2-1,TRBV27,NA,TGTGCCAGCCGTGAAGCGGGGTCTGGCAATGAGCAGTTCTTC,CASREAGSGNEQFF
NA,TRBJ2-5,TRBV29-1,NA,TGCAGCGTTGAGGGGCGGATGCTAAAGACCCAGTACTTC,CSVEGRMLKTQYF
NA,TRBJ2-2,TRBV28,NA,TGTGCCAGCAGTTTGGCAGGGGTCACCGGGGAGCTGTTTTTT,CASSLAGVTGELFF
TRBD1,TRBJ2-7,TRBV5-1,NA,TGCGCCAGCAGCTTGCAAGTGACAGGGAGCTCCTACGAGCAGTACTTC,CASSLQVTGSSYEQYF
TRBD1,TRBJ2-7,TRBV2,NA,TGTGCCAGCACCTCCGGGACAGGCGCCGGTCAGCAGTACTTC,CASTSGTGAGQQYF
NA,TRBJ2-3,TRBV5-4,NA,TGTGCCAGCAGCGCGGCCGCCCGGACAGCTAGCACAGATACGCAGTATTTT,CASSAAARTASTDTQYF
NA,TRBJ2-1,TRBV9,NA,TGTGCCAGCAGCGTAGCTTCGCTTCTCAGAGCATACAATGAGCAGTTCTTC,CASSVASLLRAYNEQFF
NA,TRBJ1-2,TRBV5-1,NA,TGCGCCAGCAGCTTGGCGCAGGGTAAATATGGCTACACCTTC,CASSLAQGKYGYTF
TRBD2,TRBJ2-1,TRBV5-4,NA,TGTGCCAGCAGCTTGCGGGACGGGGGGGGTGAGCAGTTCTTC,CASSLRDGGGEQFF
NA,TRBJ2-2,TRBV7-2,NA,TGTGCCAGCAGCCGGACTACCGGGGAGCTGTTTTTT,CASSRTTGELFF
TRBD1,TRBJ2-7,TRBV11-2,NA,TGTGCCAGCAGCTCCCGGGACAGATCCTACGAGCAGTACTTC,CASSSRDRSYEQYF
NA,TRBJ2-3,TRBV15,once,TGTGCCACCAGCAGAGATCGTCTCCGCCCCACAGATACGCAGTATTTT,CATSRDRLRPTDTQYF